The clone carrying this TCR beta chain was seen a single time. Its antigen is not known. This entry comes from a study of T cells in localized non-small cell lung cancer. Findings of the study overall: One tumor region alone was sequenced, and heterogeneity therefore remains possible. Overall survival was longer when the density of T cells in the blood was higher. Of the tissues analyzed, uninvolved adjacent lung showed maximal T cell clonality, greater than tumor. Adjacent lung tissue had a median around 50 of the top 100 clones found in the tumor.

The trim removed 4 bases at V and 8 bases at J, leaving 7 bases unmatched. CDR1 and CDR2 (germline): MNHEY, SVGAGI. The CDR3 sequence is 15 residues long. Assay used: immunoSEQ multiplex PCR; TCRdb lists only in-frame clones, some missing. The table has approximately 41,000 clones, around 86% seen once; the top ten hold over 5.5%. This sequence was found in a male donor aged 60 or over with stage II lung adenocarcinoma. The chain is built from TRBV6-5 and TRBJ1-4; the match to TRBD1 covers 10 bases. The sample was peripheral blood mononuclear cells, taken before any cancer treatment. CDR3 nucleotides: TGTGCCAGCAGTTCCCTCGGGACAGGGGACGAAAAACTGTTTTTT. Translation: CASSSLGTGDEKLFF.